This TCR beta chain appears in the sequencing data of a study of T cells after yellow fever vaccination. In its sample, this clonotype was seen a few times. The V and J ends lost 5 bases and 5 bases, in that order; junction bases with no gene match: 9. This CDR3 is built from 14 residues. In germline, CDR1 is MNHNS, CDR2 SASEGT. TCRdb reanalysed the 5' RACE reads using MiXCR and keeps one entry per CDR3 protein. This sample yields a few hundred thousand distinct CDR3 sequences, of which around 7% are seen a single time; 18% belongs to the top ten. This sample comprised PBMCs, obtained about 41 days after the first yellow fever vaccination. The TCR was taken from a man younger than 35 who received the YFV17D yellow fever vaccine. The chain links TRBV6-1 to TRBJ2-7; 7 bases line up with TRBD1. The CDR3 region has the DNA TGTGCCAGCAGTCCGGAGACAGGGCCGGACGAGCAGTACTTC. Its translation: CASSPETGPDEQYF.